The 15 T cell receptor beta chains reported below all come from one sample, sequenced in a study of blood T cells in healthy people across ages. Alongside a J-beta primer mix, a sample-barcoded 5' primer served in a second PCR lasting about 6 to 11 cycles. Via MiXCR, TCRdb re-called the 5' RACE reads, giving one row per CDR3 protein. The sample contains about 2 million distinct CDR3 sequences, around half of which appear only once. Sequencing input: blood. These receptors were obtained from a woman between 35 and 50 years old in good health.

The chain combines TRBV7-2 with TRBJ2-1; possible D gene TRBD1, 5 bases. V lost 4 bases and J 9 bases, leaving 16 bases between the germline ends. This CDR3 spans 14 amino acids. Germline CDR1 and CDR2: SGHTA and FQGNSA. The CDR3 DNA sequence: TGTGCCAGCAGCTCCAAGCAGGGCCGGACTGAGCAGTTCTTC. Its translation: CASSSKQGRTEQFF.

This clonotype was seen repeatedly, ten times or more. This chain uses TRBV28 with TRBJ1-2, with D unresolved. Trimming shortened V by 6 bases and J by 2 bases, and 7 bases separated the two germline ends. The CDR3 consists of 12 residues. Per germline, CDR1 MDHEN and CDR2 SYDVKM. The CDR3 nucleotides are TGTGCCAGCAGCTTAGCCAACTATGGCTACACCTTC. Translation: CASSLANYGYTF.

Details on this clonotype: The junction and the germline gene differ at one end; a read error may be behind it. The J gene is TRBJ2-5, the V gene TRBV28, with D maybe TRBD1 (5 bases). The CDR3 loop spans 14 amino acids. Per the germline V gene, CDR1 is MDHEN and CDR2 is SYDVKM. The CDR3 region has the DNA TGTGCCTGCAGGCCTGTGACAGCTCAAGAGACCCAGTACTTC. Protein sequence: CACRPVTAQETQYF. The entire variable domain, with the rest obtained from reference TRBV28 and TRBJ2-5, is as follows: DVKVTQSSRYLVKRTGEKVFLECVQDMDHENMFWYRQDPGLGLRLIYFSYDVKMKEKGDIPEGYSVSREKKERFSLILESASTNQTSMYLCACRPVTAQETQYFGPGTRLLVL.

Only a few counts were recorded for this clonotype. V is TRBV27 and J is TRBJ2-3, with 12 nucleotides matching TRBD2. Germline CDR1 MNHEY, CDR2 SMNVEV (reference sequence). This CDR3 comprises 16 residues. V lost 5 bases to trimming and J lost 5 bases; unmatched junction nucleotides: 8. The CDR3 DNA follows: TGTGCCAGCAGTCCCCGGCTAGCGGGGGGGCAAGATACGCAGTATTTT. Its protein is CASSPRLAGGQDTQYF.

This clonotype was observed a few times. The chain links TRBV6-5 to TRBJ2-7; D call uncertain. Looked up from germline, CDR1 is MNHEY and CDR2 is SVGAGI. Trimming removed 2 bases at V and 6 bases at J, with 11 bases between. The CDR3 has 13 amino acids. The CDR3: CASSYASLGEQYF. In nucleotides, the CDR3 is TGTGCCAGCAGTTACGCCTCATTAGGCGAGCAGTACTTC.

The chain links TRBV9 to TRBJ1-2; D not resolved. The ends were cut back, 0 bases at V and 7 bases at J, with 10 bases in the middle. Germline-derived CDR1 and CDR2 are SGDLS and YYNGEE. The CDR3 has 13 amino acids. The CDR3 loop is CASSVAGKGGYTF. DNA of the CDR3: TGTGCCAGCAGCGTAGCGGGAAAGGGTGGCTACACCTTC.

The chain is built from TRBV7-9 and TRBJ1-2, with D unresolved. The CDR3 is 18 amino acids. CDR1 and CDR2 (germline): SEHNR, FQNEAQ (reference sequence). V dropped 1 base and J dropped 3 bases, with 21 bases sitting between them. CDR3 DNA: TGTGCCAGCAGCTTAGGGGGAGGTCTGGGTAAGGAGGACTATGGCTACACCTTC. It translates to CASSLGGGLGKEDYGYTF.

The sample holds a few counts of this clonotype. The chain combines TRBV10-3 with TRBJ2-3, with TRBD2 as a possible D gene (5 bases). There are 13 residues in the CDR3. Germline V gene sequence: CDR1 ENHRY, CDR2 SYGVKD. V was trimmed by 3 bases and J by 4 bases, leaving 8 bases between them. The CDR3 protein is CAISEEGSDTQYF. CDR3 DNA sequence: TGTGCCATCAGTGAAGAGGGTTCAGATACGCAGTATTTT.

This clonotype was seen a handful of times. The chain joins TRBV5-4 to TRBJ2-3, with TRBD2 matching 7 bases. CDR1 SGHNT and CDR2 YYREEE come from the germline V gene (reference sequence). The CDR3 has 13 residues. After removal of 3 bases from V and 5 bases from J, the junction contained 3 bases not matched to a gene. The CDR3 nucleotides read TGTGCCAGCAGCTCTGGGACTAAAGATACGCAGTATTTT. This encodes CASSSGTKDTQYF. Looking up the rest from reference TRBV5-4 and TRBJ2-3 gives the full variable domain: ETGVTQSPTHLIKTRGQQVTLRCSSQSGHNTVSWYQQALGQGPQFIFQYYREEENGRGNFPPRFSGLQFPNYSSELNVNALELDDSALYLCASSSGTKDTQYFGPGTRLTVL.

The CDR3 spells CASSQDQRTQYF. The CDR3, as DNA: TGCGCCAGCAGCCAAGATCAACGGACGCAGTATTTT. This sequence joins TRBV4-1 and TRBJ2-3; D remains unclear. The CDR3 runs to 12 residues. Trimming cost V 0 bases and J 9 bases, with 7 bases left between them. Per germline, CDR1 MGHRA and CDR2 YSYEKL.

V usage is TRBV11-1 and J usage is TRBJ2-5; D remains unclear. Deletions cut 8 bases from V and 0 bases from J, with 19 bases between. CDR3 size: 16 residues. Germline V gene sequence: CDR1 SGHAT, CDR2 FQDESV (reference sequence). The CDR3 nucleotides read TGTGCCAGCGCCTTCTGGGTTCCAGGTGACCAAGAGACCCAGTACTTC. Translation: CASAFWVPGDQETQYF.

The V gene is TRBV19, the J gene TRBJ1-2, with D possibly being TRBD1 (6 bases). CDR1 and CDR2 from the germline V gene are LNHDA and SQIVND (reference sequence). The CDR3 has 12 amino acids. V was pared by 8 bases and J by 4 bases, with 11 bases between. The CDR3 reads CASRTALYGYTF. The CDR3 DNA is TGTGCCAGTCGGACAGCGCTCTATGGCTACACCTTC.

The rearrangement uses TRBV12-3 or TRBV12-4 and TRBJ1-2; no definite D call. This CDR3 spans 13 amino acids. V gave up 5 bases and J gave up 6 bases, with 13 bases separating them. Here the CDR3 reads CASSLLASDGYTF. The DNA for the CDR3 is TGTGCCAGCAGTCTCCTTGCCTCAGATGGCTACACCTTC.

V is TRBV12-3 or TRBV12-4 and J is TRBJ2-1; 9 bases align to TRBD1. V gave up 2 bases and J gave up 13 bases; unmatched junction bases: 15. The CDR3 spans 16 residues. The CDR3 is CASSLSGTGRKETQFF. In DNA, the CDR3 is TGTGCCAGCAGTTTATCCGGGACAGGGCGAAAAGAGACCCAGTTCTTC.

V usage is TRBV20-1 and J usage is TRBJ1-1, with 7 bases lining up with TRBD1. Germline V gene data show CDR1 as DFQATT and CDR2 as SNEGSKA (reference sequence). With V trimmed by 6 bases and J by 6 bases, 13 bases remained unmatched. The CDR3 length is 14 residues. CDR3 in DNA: TGCAGTGCCCAGGACAAGGGGGCTCCCGCTGAAGCTTTCTTT. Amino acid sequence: CSAQDKGAPAEAFF.